The 14 T cell receptor beta chains below were found in one sample sequenced in a study of identical twins. TCRdb processed the 5' RACE reads anew with MiXCR; each CDR3 protein has one entry. The sample shows hundreds of thousands of distinct CDR3 sequences, around a sixth of them seen only once. These data also featured in a second study, about T cells expressing NK-cell markers.

Sequencing input: PBMCs. These receptors originate from a woman aged 18-35 years in good health.

This clonotype was counted at least ten times. The rearrangement joins TRBV3-1 to TRBJ2-1, with no clear D. Germline V gene lookup returns CDR1 LGHDT and CDR2 YNNKEL (reference sequence). This CDR3 is 13 amino acids long. Trimming removed 1 base from V and 5 bases from J, with 6 bases in between. CDR3 sequence (DNA): TGTGCCAGCAGCCAAGGGCTGGACAATGAGCAGTTCTTC. It codes for CASSQGLDNEQFF.

V and J are TRBV5-1 and TRBJ2-3, with a weak D call TRBD1 (6 bases). CDR3 length: 15 amino acids. Per the germline V gene, CDR1 is SGHRS and CDR2 is YFSETQ. V was shortened by 3 bases and J by 0 bases, with 11 bases between the two germline ends. The CDR3 here is CASSWGQGSTDTQYF. The CDR3 DNA reads as TGCGCCAGCAGCTGGGGGCAGGGTAGCACAGATACGCAGTATTTT.

This clonotype was picked up a small number of times. The chain recombines TRBV6-1 with TRBJ1-1, with D perhaps matching TRBD1 (5 bases). Germline V gene lookup returns CDR1 MNHNS and CDR2 SASEGT. The CDR3 runs 15 residues. V was trimmed by 8 bases and J by 0 bases, leaving 16 bases between them. The CDR3 coding sequence is TGTGCCAGCGCCAGGAAAGACAGAATGAACACTGAAGCTTTCTTT. As protein: CASARKDRMNTEAFF.

In its sample, this clonotype was seen a few times. This chain links TRBV27 with TRBJ1-1; D call uncertain. The CDR3 contains 13 residues. CDR1 and CDR2 (germline): MNHEY, SMNVEV (reference sequence). Trimming left V 4 bases short and J 4 bases short, with 10 bases between. CDR3: CASSYPGLTEAFF. CDR3 nucleotide sequence: TGTGCCAGCAGTTACCCCGGGCTCACTGAAGCTTTCTTT.

The chain uses TRBV20-1 and TRBJ2-1, with 15 bases identical to TRBD2. Germline V gene lookup returns CDR1 DFQATT and CDR2 SNEGSKA (reference sequence). With V trimmed by 1 base and J by 6 bases, 7 bases remained unmatched. The CDR3 extends over 17 amino acids. The chain's CDR3 is CSARAPGLAGGSNEQFF. The DNA of the CDR3 is TGCAGTGCTAGAGCCCCGGGACTAGCGGGGGGATCCAATGAGCAGTTCTTC.

This chain links TRBV25-1 with TRBJ1-2; D ambiguous. Germline lookup yields CDR1 MGHDK and CDR2 SYGVNS. The CDR3 has 14 residues. Between the trimmed V and J ends, which lost 3 bases and 4 bases, there was a span of 12 bases. Here the CDR3 DNA reads TGTGCCAGCAGTGAGGGGTCGTCTGGCTATGGCTACACCTTC. Its protein is CASSEGSSGYGYTF.

This clonotype was seen a few times. V and J are TRBV3-1 and TRBJ2-1; unclear D gene. Trimming pared 0 bases from V and 6 bases from J, leaving 12 bases between. This CDR3 is 15 amino acids long. Looked up from germline, CDR1 is LGHDT and CDR2 is YNNKEL (reference sequence). The CDR3: CASSQDSVRLNEQFF. For the CDR3, the DNA is TGTGCCAGCAGCCAAGATTCCGTTAGGCTCAATGAGCAGTTCTTC.

The chain recombines TRBV4-3 with TRBJ2-7, with D possibly being TRBD2 (5 bases). Trimming removed 4 bases at V and 0 bases at J, with 13 bases between. Germline V gene lookup returns CDR1 LGHNA and CDR2 YSLEER. CDR3 length equals 15 residues. This CDR3 is CASSPSPRGSYEQYF. In DNA form, the CDR3 reads TGCGCCAGCAGCCCATCCCCCCGGGGCTCCTACGAGCAGTACTTC.

This clonotype was counted ten times or more. V gene TRBV12-3 or TRBV12-4 combines with J gene TRBJ2-1; 7 positions match TRBD2. After removal of 6 bases from V and 15 bases from J, the junction contained 17 bases not matched to a gene. CDR3 length: 14 residues. The CDR3 DNA reads TGTGCCAGCAGCGCGGACTACCACGGACTAGTGGGGTTCTTC. Its translation: CASSADYHGLVGFF.

In its sample, this clonotype was seen a few times. This chain uses TRBV12-3 or TRBV12-4 with TRBJ2-1; D unclear. The CDR3 runs to 11 residues. V shed 3 bases and J shed 12 bases, with 9 bases lying between them. The CDR3 here is CASSFGGWQFF. CDR3 sequence (DNA): TGTGCCAGCAGTTTCGGTGGGTGGCAGTTCTTC.

This clonotype has only a few counts. The V gene is TRBV6-1, the J gene TRBJ2-7; D is possibly TRBD1 (5 bases). This CDR3 has 15 residues. The V gene lost 6 bases and the J gene lost 1 base, with 16 bases spanning the gap. In germline, CDR1 is MNHNS, CDR2 SASEGT. CDR3: CASRGYGAESYEQYF. The CDR3 nucleotides are TGTGCCAGCAGGGGCTATGGGGCCGAATCCTACGAGCAGTACTTC.

This clonotype appeared many times. The J gene is TRBJ2-1, the V gene TRBV5-5, with 7 nucleotides matching TRBD1. V trimming: 4 bases; J trimming: 6 bases; junction bases outside the gene matches: 10. CDR1 is SGHKS, CDR2 YYEKEE, per germline (reference sequence). The CDR3 runs 15 residues. The CDR3 DNA follows: TGTGCCAGCAGCATGGGGACAGCCGGGTCCAATGAGCAGTTCTTC. It encodes CASSMGTAGSNEQFF.

This rearrangement joins TRBV6-1 to TRBJ2-3, with TRBD2 matching 9 bases. The germline V gene has CDR1 MNHNS and CDR2 SASEGT. J was trimmed by 6 bases and V by 11 bases; bases with no gene match: 15. The CDR3 sequence is 15 residues long. CDR3 sequence: CASNGRGRVRDTQYF. The CDR3 coding sequence is TGTGCCTCCAACGGCCGCGGGAGGGTTCGGGATACGCAGTATTTT.

This clonotype was counted only a few times. The chain couples TRBV7-6 to TRBJ1-1, with D possibly being TRBD1 (6 bases). V was trimmed by 5 bases and J by 3 bases, leaving 22 bases between them. Germline assignment: CDR1 SGHVS and CDR2 FNYEAQ. This CDR3 comprises 17 residues. The CDR3 nucleotides read TGTGCCAGCAGCGATCTGACAGGAAACTCTCCTCACACTGAAGCTTTCTTT. It codes for CASSDLTGNSPHTEAFF. Full variable domain (remainder filled in from reference TRBV7-6 and TRBJ1-1): GAGVSQSPRYKVTKRGQDVALRCDPISGHVSLYWYRQALGQGPEFLTYFNYEAQQDKSGLPNDRFSAERPEGSISTLTIQRTEQRDSAMYRCASSDLTGNSPHTEAFFGQGTRLTVV.